The 15 T cell receptor beta chains below were found in one sample sequenced in a study of control samples from healthy donors and cancer patients (TCRdb year 2020). The library relied on the immunoSEQ multiplex PCR assay. TCRdb obtained this table from immuneACCESS and retained in-frame rearrangements with V and J assigned. These tables miss some clones; where compared with another copy, unresolved V genes account for less than half of the shortfall, and the remainder is unexplained. This sample lists 45,000 to 60,000 clones; approximately 92% were detected once. Around 0.78% of the sample is held by the ten biggest clonotypes. The sequencing sample was made of PBMCs. The receptors were gathered from a man aged 25 to 45 with colorectal cancer.

The rearrangement joins TRBV4-2 to TRBJ1-3, with no clear D. V lost 5 bases and J lost 3, with 8 bases in between. The CDR3 extends over 13 amino acids. Looked up from germline, CDR1 is LGHNA and CDR2 is YNFKEQ. This CDR3 is CASSLDGGNTIYF. CDR3 bases: TGTGCCAGCAGCTTGGACGGTGGAAACACCATATATTTT.

The gene calls are TRBV6-5 and TRBJ1-2, with TRBD1 identical over 9 bases. The CDR3 totals 13 residues. V lost 6 bases, J lost 7 bases, and 6 bases stayed unmatched. Germline-derived CDR1 and CDR2 are MNHEY and SVGAGI. CDR3 nucleotide sequence: TGTGCCAGCAGCGGGACAGGGTCGGGTGGCTACACCTTC. Translating gives CASSGTGSGGYTF.

This sequence joins TRBV3-1 (or the pseudogene TRBV3-2) and TRBJ2-1, with D tentatively TRBD1 (6 bases). V was pared by 5 bases and J by 4 bases, with 6 bases between. Per germline, CDR1 LGHDT and CDR2 YNNKEL (reference sequence). The CDR3 is 12 residues long. Written as DNA, the CDR3 is TGTGCCAGCAGCGGACAGTACAATGAGCAGTTCTTC. Amino acid sequence: CASSGQYNEQFF.

The V and J genes are TRBV6-1 and TRBJ2-3, with 7 nucleotides matching TRBD1. V lost 2 bases, J lost 1 base, and 9 bases stayed unmatched. CDR1 and CDR2 (germline): MNHNS, SASEGT. The CDR3 consists of 17 residues. The CDR3 here is CASSEWMTGYRTDTQYF. Here the CDR3 DNA reads TGTGCCAGCAGTGAATGGATGACAGGGTACCGCACAGATACGCAGTATTTT.

The chain carries TRBV24-1 and TRBJ2-5, with 11 bases aligning to TRBD1. This CDR3 comprises 15 residues. The V segment lost 6 bases and the J segment 5 bases; nucleotides outside the gene matches: 7. CDR1 KGHDR and CDR2 SFDVKD come from the germline V gene. The CDR3 is CATSWGQGVRETQYF. The CDR3, as DNA: TGTGCCACCAGTTGGGGACAGGGGGTTAGGGAGACCCAGTACTTC.

The chain is built from TRBV5-1 and TRBJ2-3; 7 nucleotides align to TRBD2. V was clipped by 0 bases and J by 6 bases; unmatched bases: 4. The CDR3 is 14 amino acids. CDR1 and CDR2 from the germline V gene are SGHRS and YFSETQ. Here the CDR3 DNA reads TGCGCCAGCAGCTTGGACCAGGGAGGGGATACGCAGTATTTT. This encodes CASSLDQGGDTQYF.

This sequence joins TRBV19 and TRBJ2-3; 12 bases agree with TRBD2. Germline lookup yields CDR1 LNHDA and CDR2 SQIVND (reference sequence). The V segment lost 10 bases and the J segment 3 bases; nucleotides outside the gene matches: 11. This CDR3 comprises 16 residues. In DNA, the CDR3 is TGTGCCACCACCACACCTCTAGCGGGGGGGACAGATACGCAGTATTTT. Protein: CATTTPLAGGTDTQYF.

The chain couples TRBV19 to TRBJ1-5; 8 nucleotides line up with TRBD1. The CDR3 is 15 amino acids. Germline V gene lookup returns CDR1 LNHDA and CDR2 SQIVND (reference sequence). Germline trimming cut 3 bases from V and 6 bases from J; bases unmatched to any gene: 7. CDR3 region: CASSMRVTGGQPQHF. As DNA, the CDR3 is TGTGCCAGTAGTATGAGGGTCACAGGGGGTCAGCCCCAGCATTTT.

The V and J genes are TRBV5-1 and TRBJ2-1; 8 bases are shared with TRBD1. The CDR3 is made up of 15 amino acids. From germline, CDR1 is SGHRS and CDR2 YFSETQ. V trimming: 9 bases; J trimming: 0 bases; junction bases outside the gene matches: 8. Written as DNA, the CDR3 is TGCGCCACAACCCGGGACAGGAGCTCCTACAATGAGCAGTTCTTC. It translates to CATTRDRSSYNEQFF.

This chain uses TRBV4-1 with TRBJ2-3; D ambiguous. V was shortened by 4 bases and J by 0 bases, with 11 bases between the two germline ends. Germline V gene lookup returns CDR1 MGHRA and CDR2 YSYEKL. This CDR3 comprises 15 residues. CDR3 region: CASSRSERSTDTQYF. CDR3 in DNA: TGCGCCAGCAGCCGCAGCGAGCGCAGCACAGATACGCAGTATTTT.

The chain combines TRBV6-2 or TRBV6-3 with TRBJ2-3, with D tentatively TRBD2 (6 bases). Germline V gives CDR1 MNHEY, CDR2 SVGEGT. Trimming pared 3 bases from V and 8 bases from J, leaving 15 bases between. CDR3 size: 14 residues. The DNA for the CDR3 is TGTGCCAGCAGTTATAGTGGGGGAGCGGGTACGCAGTATTTT. It yields the protein CASSYSGGAGTQYF.

CDR3 in DNA: TGTGCCAGCAGCTCCGGACAGGAGAACACCGGGGAGCTGTTTTTT. This sequence encodes CASSSGQENTGELFF. This chain uses TRBV11-2 with TRBJ2-2; 7 positions agree with TRBD1. Germline V gene lookup returns CDR1 SGHAT and CDR2 FQNNGV. The CDR3 has 15 residues. The ends lost 4 bases at V and 1 base at J; junction bases unmatched: 3.

The chain carries TRBV14 and TRBJ2-3, with D possibly called TRBD1 or TRBD2 (5 bases each). Trimming removed 0 bases from V and 1 base from J, with 17 bases in between. This CDR3 is built from 18 residues. Germline values: CDR1 SGHDN, CDR2 FVKESK. The DNA for the CDR3 is TGTGCCAGCAGCCAAGATGAGGGGTTAAAAACGGGCACAGATACGCAGTATTTT. It yields the protein CASSQDEGLKTGTDTQYF.

The CDR3 DNA is TGTGCCAGCAGCCCGCCGGAGGGGAATAGCAATCAGCCCCAGCATTTT. It encodes CASSPPEGNSNQPQHF. The chain employs TRBV7-8 and TRBJ1-5; a possible D gene is TRBD1 (5 bases). V lost 5 bases, J lost 0 bases, and 14 bases lay in between. CDR1 and CDR2 (germline): SGHVS, FQNEAQ. The CDR3 is made up of 16 amino acids.

V gene TRBV5-1 combines with J gene TRBJ1-1; possible D gene TRBD1, 5 bases. Germline CDR1 is SGHRS and CDR2 is YFSETQ. CDR3 length: 15 residues. V lost 4 bases, J lost 4 bases, and 17 bases lay in between. In DNA, the CDR3 is TGCGCCAGCAGCCCATTACAGGAAAGGAGCACTGAAGCTTTCTTT. Translated: CASSPLQERSTEAFF.